A selection of T cell receptor beta chains follows, all from one sample in a study of blood T cell repertoires in COVID-19. The repertoire was sequenced with immunoSEQ multiplex PCR; TCRdb's copy has only in-frame clones and lacks some. The data show 100,000 to 120,000 clones, with about four fifths seen just once and just over 4% held by the top ten. The sequencing sample was made of peripheral blood. Source of these receptors: a woman in her 70s with acute or convalescent COVID-19. CDR3s include the opening cysteine and the closing phenylalanine or tryptophan. D genes are given only for firm matches. Size is omitted from some rows. Given values are once, few, many or a class for expanded clones.

size,J,V,D,CDR3,DNA
.,TRBJ2-1,TRBV9,.,CASSPNSGGYNEQFF,TGTGCCAGCAGCCCCAACTCGGGTGGCTACAATGAGCAGTTCTTC
.,TRBJ2-7,TRBV19,TRBD2,CASSSTSGRADEQYF,TGTGCCAGTAGTTCGACTAGCGGGAGGGCTGACGAGCAGTACTTC
.,TRBJ1-1,TRBV5-8,.,CASSLGGPGGAFF,TGTGCCAGCAGCTTGGGGGGCCCGGGGGGAGCTTTCTTT
.,TRBJ2-3,TRBV7-6,.,CASSLVSGARGTDTQYF,TGTGCCAGCAGCTTAGTGTCAGGGGCTCGTGGCACAGATACGCAGTATTTT
.,TRBJ2-1,TRBV29-1,TRBD2,CSASGTSGYNEQFF,TGCAGCGCCTCCGGGACTAGCGGCTACAATGAGCAGTTCTTC
few,TRBJ2-1,TRBV7-2,TRBD1,CASSPWDRGGNEQFF,TGTGCCAGCAGCCCATGGGACAGGGGGGGGAATGAGCAGTTCTTC
.,TRBJ1-6,TRBV3-1/TRBV3-2,TRBD1,CASSQTQGPNSPLHF,TGTGCCAGCAGCCAAACACAGGGGCCTAATTCACCCCTCCACTTT
.,TRBJ2-1,TRBV18,TRBD2,CASSPPGLAGVADEQFF,TGTGCCAGCTCACCACCGGGACTAGCGGGAGTGGCGGATGAGCAGTTCTTC
medium-sized,TRBJ2-7,TRBV28,.,CASSLQGVAYEQYF,TGTGCCAGCAGTTTACAAGGGGTCGCCTACGAGCAGTACTTC
.,TRBJ2-7,TRBV11-2,.,CASSLSSGSYEQYF,TGTGCCAGCAGCTTATCTTCGGGATCCTACGAGCAGTACTTC
.,TRBJ2-7,TRBV2,.,CASRLAMDEQYF,TGTGCCAGCAGGCTCGCGATGGACGAGCAGTACTTC
.,TRBJ2-4,TRBV6-6,TRBD2,CASSYAGEVSKNIQYF,TGTGCCAGCAGTTACGCGGGAGAAGTCTCCAAAAACATTCAGTACTTC
.,TRBJ2-6,TRBV28,TRBD2,CASSSGGGLAGNSGANVLTF,TGTGCCAGCAGTTCTGGGGGTGGGCTAGCGGGAAACTCTGGGGCCAACGTCCTGACTTTC
few,TRBJ2-1,TRBV3-1/TRBV3-2,TRBD1,CASSLGTGAGEQFF,TGTGCCAGCAGCCTAGGGACAGGGGCGGGGGAGCAGTTCTTC
.,TRBJ1-1,TRBV29-1,.,CSVTFSPGLLTRGAFF,TGCAGCGTGACCTTCTCGCCGGGACTGTTGACAAGAGGGGCTTTCTTT
.,TRBJ2-7,TRBV10-3,.,CAISETRYEQYF,TGTGCCATCAGTGAGACTAGATACGAGCAGTACTTC
once,TRBJ2-3,TRBV4-2,TRBD2,CASSQEGNLLAGADTQYF,TGTGCCAGCAGCCAAGAGGGTAACCTTCTAGCGGGAGCAGATACGCAGTATTTT
.,TRBJ1-4,TRBV7-9,.,CASSLAEGNEKLFF,TGTGCCAGCAGCTTAGCGGAGGGTAATGAAAAACTGTTTTTT
.,TRBJ1-2,TRBV7-8,.,CASSTKTGGGLIYGYTF,TGTGCCAGCAGCACAAAGACAGGAGGTGGATTAATCTATGGCTACACCTTC
few,TRBJ1-5,TRBV5-1,TRBD1,CASSLTTGGNQPQHF,TGCGCCAGCAGCTTAACGACAGGGGGAAATCAGCCCCAGCATTTT
.,TRBJ1-2,TRBV5-8,TRBD1,CASSWDSTSNYGYTF,TGTGCCAGCAGCTGGGACAGCACTTCTAACTATGGCTACACCTTC
few,TRBJ2-1,TRBV24-1,.,CATSDPGSSYNEQFF,TGTGCCACCAGTGATCCCGGGAGCTCCTACAATGAGCAGTTCTTC
few,TRBJ1-6,TRBV5-5,.,CASSQGNRGYNSPLHF,TGTGCCAGCAGCCAAGGCAATAGGGGTTATAATTCACCCCTCCACTTT
once,TRBJ2-7,TRBV6-1,.,CASKLEQVSYEQYF,TGTGCCAGCAAGTTAGAACAGGTCTCCTACGAGCAGTACTTC
.,TRBJ2-1,TRBV6-5,TRBD1,CASMAGTENYNEQFF,TGTGCCAGCATGGCTGGGACAGAGAATTACAATGAGCAGTTCTTC
once,TRBJ2-7,TRBV5-1,TRBD2,CASSLSTSGYEQYF,TGCGCCAGCAGCTTGTCAACTAGCGGATACGAGCAGTACTTC
.,TRBJ2-2,TRBV6-5,TRBD1,CASRGTGANTGELFF,TGTGCCAGCAGGGGGACAGGGGCTAACACCGGGGAGCTGTTTTTT
.,TRBJ2-3,TRBV2,.,CASSEGGSTDTQYF,TGTGCCAGCAGTGAAGGAGGGAGCACAGATACGCAGTATTTT
.,TRBJ2-1,TRBV7-8,.,CASSQRGGGQFF,TGTGCCAGCAGCCAAAGGGGAGGTGGGCAGTTCTTC
.,TRBJ1-2,TRBV28,.,CASSAGLVANYGYTF,TGTGCCAGCAGCGCAGGACTGGTAGCTAACTATGGCTACACCTTC
.,TRBJ2-5,TRBV18,.,CASSPEMEANKGGQYF,TGTGCCAGCTCCCCAGAAATGGAGGCTAACAAGGGCGGCCAGTACTTC
.,TRBJ2-1,TRBV3-1/TRBV3-2,TRBD2,CASSQVRLLAGVNNEQFF,TGTGCCAGCAGCCAAGTACGACTGCTAGCGGGAGTAAACAATGAGCAGTTCTTC
.,TRBJ2-2,TRBV7-3,TRBD1,CASSTTGGAVSGELFF,TGTGCCAGCAGCACCACAGGGGGCGCGGTATCCGGGGAGCTGTTTTTT
.,TRBJ2-1,TRBV10-3,.,CAIRAGQGGGNEQFF,TGTGCCATCAGGGCGGGACAAGGGGGAGGGAATGAGCAGTTCTTC
.,TRBJ1-1,TRBV7-8,TRBD1,CASRLTGGNTEAFF,TGTGCCAGCAGACTTACAGGGGGGAACACTGAAGCTTTCTTT
.,TRBJ1-1,TRBV19,TRBD1,CASSIIGTGVMNTEAFF,TGTGCCAGTAGTATAATAGGGACAGGGGTTATGAACACTGAAGCTTTCTTT
.,TRBJ1-5,TRBV30,.,CAWGGGNSNQPQHF,TGTGCCTGGGGCGGGGGGAATAGCAATCAGCCCCAGCATTTT
.,TRBJ1-2,TRBV7-9,.,CASSPNLRENYGYTF,TGTGCCAGCAGCCCTAATCTACGGGAAAACTATGGCTACACCTTC
.,TRBJ1-4,TRBV2,TRBD1,CASSYRGLELFF,TGTGCCAGCAGTTACAGGGGCCTAGAGCTGTTTTTT
.,TRBJ1-5,TRBV7-3,.,CASSLRAREQVLYQPQHF,TGTGCCAGCAGCTTAAGGGCTAGAGAACAGGTATTATATCAGCCCCAGCATTTT
.,TRBJ2-2,TRBV11-2,.,CASSSTGPNTGELFF,TGTGCCAGCAGCTCGACAGGCCCGAACACCGGGGAGCTGTTTTTT
.,TRBJ1-2,TRBV10-3,.,CAISESGVSGYTF,TGTGCCATCAGTGAATCCGGGGTTAGTGGCTACACCTTC
few,TRBJ2-7,TRBV4-1,TRBD1,CASSQDYKTGKVYEQYF,TGCGCCAGCAGCCAAGATTATAAGACAGGGAAGGTTTACGAGCAGTACTTC
.,TRBJ1-5,TRBV10-3,.,CAISEWANQPQHF,TGTGCCATCAGTGAATGGGCAAATCAGCCCCAGCATTTT
.,TRBJ2-4,TRBV6-2/TRBV6-3,TRBD1,CASSPTGVRGLQYF,TGTGCCAGCAGTCCGACAGGGGTTCGAGGCCTTCAGTACTTC
.,TRBJ2-7,TRBV5-6,.,CASSRTTGYYEQYF,TGTGCCAGCAGCCGAACGACAGGATACTACGAGCAGTACTTC
.,TRBJ2-2,TRBV3-1/TRBV3-2,.,CASSQLTEAGELFF,TGTGCCAGCAGCCAGCTGACAGAGGCCGGGGAGCTGTTTTTT
.,TRBJ2-3,TRBV2,.,CASGWGGHTDTQYF,TGTGCCAGCGGATGGGGGGGGCATACAGATACGCAGTATTTT
.,TRBJ2-5,TRBV2,.,CASTQQGRETQYF,TGTGCCAGCACTCAACAGGGGAGGGAGACCCAGTACTTC
.,TRBJ2-1,TRBV19,TRBD2,CASSPRGGDYNEQFF,TGTGCCAGTAGTCCTCGGGGAGGGGATTACAATGAGCAGTTCTTC
.,TRBJ1-2,TRBV4-3,.,CASSQETGRAYGYTF,TGCGCCAGCAGCCAAGAAACGGGCAGGGCCTATGGCTACACCTTC
.,TRBJ1-2,TRBV6-1,TRBD1,CASSEGGRGPFYGYTF,TGTGCCAGCAGTGAGGGGGGCAGGGGGCCTTTCTATGGCTACACCTTC
.,TRBJ2-1,TRBV7-8,.,CASSLQGRNEQFF,TGTGCCAGCAGCTTACAGGGGCGGAATGAGCAGTTCTTC
.,TRBJ2-1,TRBV11-3,TRBD1,CASSFGQGSNEQFF,TGTGCCAGCAGCTTCGGACAGGGCTCCAATGAGCAGTTCTTC
.,TRBJ1-2,TRBV28,.,CASSSRFWQGGYTF,TGTGCCAGCAGCTCGAGATTTTGGCAGGGCGGCTACACCTTC
few,TRBJ2-6,TRBV3-1/TRBV3-2,.,CASSQEAGANVLTF,TGTGCCAGCAGCCAAGAAGCAGGGGCCAACGTCCTGACTTTC
.,TRBJ2-1,TRBV7-2,TRBD1,CASSLAMGQGLNEQFF,TGTGCCAGCAGCTTAGCGATGGGACAGGGGTTGAATGAGCAGTTCTTC